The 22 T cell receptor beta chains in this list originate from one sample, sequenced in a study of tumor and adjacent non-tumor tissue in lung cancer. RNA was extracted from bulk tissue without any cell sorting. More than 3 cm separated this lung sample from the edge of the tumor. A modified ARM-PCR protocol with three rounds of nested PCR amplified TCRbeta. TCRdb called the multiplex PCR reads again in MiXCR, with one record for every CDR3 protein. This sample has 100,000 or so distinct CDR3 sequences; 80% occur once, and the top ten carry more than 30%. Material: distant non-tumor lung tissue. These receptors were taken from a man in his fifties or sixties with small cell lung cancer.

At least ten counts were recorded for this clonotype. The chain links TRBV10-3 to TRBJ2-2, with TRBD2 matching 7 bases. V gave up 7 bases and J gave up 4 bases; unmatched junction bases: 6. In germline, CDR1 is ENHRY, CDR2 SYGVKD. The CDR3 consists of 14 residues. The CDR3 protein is CAINSGLVTGELFF. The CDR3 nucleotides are TGTGCCATCAATAGCGGGTTGGTCACCGGGGAGCTGTTTTTT.

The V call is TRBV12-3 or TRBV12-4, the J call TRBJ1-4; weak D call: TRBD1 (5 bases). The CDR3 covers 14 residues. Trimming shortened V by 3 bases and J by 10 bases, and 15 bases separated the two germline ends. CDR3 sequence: CASSFSGHGVKLFF. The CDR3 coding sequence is TGTGCCAGCAGTTTTTCGGGGCATGGTGTAAAACTGTTTTTT.

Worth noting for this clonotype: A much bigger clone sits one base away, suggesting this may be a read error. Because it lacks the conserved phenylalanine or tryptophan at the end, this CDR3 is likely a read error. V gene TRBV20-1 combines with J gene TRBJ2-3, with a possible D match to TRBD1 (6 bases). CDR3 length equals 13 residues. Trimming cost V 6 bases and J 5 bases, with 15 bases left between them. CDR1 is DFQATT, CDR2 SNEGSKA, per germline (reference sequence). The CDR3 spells CSALGPGEDTQYS. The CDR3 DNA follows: TGCAGTGCCCTTGGTCCAGGGGAAGATACGCAGTATTCT.

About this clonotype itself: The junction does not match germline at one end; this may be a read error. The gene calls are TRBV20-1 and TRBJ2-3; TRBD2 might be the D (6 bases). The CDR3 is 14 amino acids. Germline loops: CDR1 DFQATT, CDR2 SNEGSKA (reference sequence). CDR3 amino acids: CSASRLTSTDMQYF. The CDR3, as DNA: TGCAGTGCTAGTCGACTAACTAGCACAGATATGCAGTATTTT.

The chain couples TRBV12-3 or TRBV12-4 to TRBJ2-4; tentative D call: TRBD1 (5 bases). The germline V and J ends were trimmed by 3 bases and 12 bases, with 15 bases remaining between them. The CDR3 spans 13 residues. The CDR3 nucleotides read TGTGCCAGCAGTTTGAGACTTCTGGACAATCAGTACTTC. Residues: CASSLRLLDNQYF.

CDR3 sequence: CASSTIAGVETQYF. The CDR3 bases are TGTGCCAGTAGTACCATAGCGGGAGTTGAGACCCAGTACTTC. V is TRBV19 and J is TRBJ2-5, with 9 bases identical to TRBD2. CDR3 length: 14 amino acids. Trimming cost V 4 bases and J 5 bases; bases outside gene matches: 5. In germline, CDR1 is LNHDA, CDR2 SQIVND (reference sequence).

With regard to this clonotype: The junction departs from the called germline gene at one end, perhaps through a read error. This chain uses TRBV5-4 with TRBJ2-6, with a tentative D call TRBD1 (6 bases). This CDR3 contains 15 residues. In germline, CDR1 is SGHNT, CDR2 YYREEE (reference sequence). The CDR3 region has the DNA TGTGCCATCAGCTTGGCAGCTGTACAGGGTGACGTCCTGACTTTC. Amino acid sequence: CAISLAAVQGDVLTF.

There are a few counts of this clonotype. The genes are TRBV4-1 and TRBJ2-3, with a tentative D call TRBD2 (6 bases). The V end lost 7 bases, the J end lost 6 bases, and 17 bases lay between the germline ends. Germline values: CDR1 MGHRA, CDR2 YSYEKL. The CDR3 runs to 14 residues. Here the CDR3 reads CASIQAGLFDTQYF. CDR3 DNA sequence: TGCGCCAGCATCCAGGCCGGACTATTCGATACGCAGTATTTT.

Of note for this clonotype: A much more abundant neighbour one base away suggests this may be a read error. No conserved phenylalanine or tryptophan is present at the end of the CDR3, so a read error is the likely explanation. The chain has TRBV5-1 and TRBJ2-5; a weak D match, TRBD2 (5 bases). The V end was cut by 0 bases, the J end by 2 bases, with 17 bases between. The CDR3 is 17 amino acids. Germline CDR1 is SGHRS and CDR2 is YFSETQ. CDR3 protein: CASSLGHARAEQETQYY. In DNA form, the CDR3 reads TGCGCCAGCAGCTTGGGTCATGCGAGGGCAGAACAAGAGACCCAGTACTAC.

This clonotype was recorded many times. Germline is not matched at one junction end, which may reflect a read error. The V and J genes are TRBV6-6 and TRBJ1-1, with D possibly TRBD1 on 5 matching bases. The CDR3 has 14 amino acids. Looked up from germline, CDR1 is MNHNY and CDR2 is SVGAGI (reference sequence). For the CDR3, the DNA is TGTGCCAGCAGTCTGACAGACACCAACACTGAAACTTTCTTT. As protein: CASSLTDTNTETFF.

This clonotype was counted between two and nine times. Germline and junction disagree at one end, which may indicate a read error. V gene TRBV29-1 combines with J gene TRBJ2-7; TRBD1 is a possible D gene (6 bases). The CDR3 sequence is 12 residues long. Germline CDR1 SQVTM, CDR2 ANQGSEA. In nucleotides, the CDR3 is TGTAGCGCCAGGGACAATTCCTACGAGCAGTGCTTC. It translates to CSARDNSYEQCF.

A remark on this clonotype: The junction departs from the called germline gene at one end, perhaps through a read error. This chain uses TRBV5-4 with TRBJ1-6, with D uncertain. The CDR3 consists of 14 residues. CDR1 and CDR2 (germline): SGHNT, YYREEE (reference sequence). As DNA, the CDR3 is TGTGCCAGCAGGTTGGACCTTGAGGGCTCACCCCTCCACTTT. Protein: CASRLDLEGSPLHF.

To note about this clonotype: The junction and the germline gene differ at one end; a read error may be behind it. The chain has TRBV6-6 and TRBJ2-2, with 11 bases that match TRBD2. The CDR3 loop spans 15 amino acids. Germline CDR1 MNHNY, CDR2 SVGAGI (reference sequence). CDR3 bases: TGTGCCAGCAGTTATAGCGGGAGGGACACCCGGGAGCTCTTTTTT. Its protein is CASSYSGRDTRELFF.

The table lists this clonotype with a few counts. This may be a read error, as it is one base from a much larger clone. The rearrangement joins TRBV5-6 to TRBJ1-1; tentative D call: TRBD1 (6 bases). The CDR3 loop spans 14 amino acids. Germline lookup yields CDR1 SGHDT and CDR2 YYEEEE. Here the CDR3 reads CVSSLAPTGTEAFF. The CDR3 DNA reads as TGTGTCAGCAGCTTGGCCCCAACCGGGACAGAAGCTTTCTTT.

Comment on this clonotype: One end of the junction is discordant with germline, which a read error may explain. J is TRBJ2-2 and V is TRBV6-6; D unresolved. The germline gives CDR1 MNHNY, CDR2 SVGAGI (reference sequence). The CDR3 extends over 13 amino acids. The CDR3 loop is CASSSSNTAELFF. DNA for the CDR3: TGTGCCAGCAGCTCTTCGAACACCGCGGAGCTGTTTTTT.

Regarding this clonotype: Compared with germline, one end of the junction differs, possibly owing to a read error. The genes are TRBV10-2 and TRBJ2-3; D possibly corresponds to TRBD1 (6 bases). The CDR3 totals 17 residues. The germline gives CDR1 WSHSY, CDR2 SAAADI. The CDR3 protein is CASSESRGGESTDTQYF. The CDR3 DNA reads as TGTGCCAGCAGTGAGTCTCGAGGGGGAGAGAGCACAGATACGCAGTATTTT.

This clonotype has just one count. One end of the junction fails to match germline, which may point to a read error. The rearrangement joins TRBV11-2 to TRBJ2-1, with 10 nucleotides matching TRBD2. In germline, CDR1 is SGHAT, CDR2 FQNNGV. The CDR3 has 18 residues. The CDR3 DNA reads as TGTGCCAGCAGCTTAAGAGTAGCGGGAGGCTACAACTACAATGACCAGTTCTTC. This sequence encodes CASSLRVAGGYNYNDQFF.

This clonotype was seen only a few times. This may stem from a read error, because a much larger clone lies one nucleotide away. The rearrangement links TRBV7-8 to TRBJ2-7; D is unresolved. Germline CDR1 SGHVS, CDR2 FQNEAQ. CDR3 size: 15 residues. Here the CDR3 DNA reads TGTGCCAGCAGCTTAGGAAGGGTCCGGCACTACAAGCAGTACTTC. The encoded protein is CASSLGRVRHYKQYF.

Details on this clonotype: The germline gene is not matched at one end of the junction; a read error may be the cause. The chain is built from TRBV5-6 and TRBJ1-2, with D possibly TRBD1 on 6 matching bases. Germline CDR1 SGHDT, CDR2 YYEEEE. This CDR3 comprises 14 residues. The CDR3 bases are TGTGCCAGCACCACCAGACAGGCTACTTATGGCTACACTTTC. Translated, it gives CASTTRQATYGYTF.

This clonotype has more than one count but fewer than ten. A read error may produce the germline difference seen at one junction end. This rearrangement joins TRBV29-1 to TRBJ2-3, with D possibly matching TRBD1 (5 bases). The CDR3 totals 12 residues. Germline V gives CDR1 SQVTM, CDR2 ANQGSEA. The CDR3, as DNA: TGCGGCGAAACAACAGGCACAGATACGCAGTATTTC. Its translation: CGETTGTDTQYF.

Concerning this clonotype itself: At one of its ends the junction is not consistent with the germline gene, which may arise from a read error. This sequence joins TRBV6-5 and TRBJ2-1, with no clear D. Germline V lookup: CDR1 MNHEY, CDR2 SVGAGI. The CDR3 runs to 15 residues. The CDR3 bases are TGTGGCAGCAGTTACTCTGGTGGAGTAGGTAATGAGCAGTTCTTC. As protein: CGSSYSGGVGNEQFF.

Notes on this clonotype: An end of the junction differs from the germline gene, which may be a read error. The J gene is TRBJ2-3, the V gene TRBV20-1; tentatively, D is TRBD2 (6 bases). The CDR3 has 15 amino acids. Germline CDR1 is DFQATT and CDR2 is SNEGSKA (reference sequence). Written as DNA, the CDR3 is TGCAGTGTCCCGACTAGTGGCACTAGCACAGATACGCGGTATTTT. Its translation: CSVPTSGTSTDTRYF.